This TCR beta chain came from a study of CD8+ T cells in alopecia areata. Background on the study: Treated patients were given 5 to 10 mg oral tofacitinib twice daily.

Extraction and reverse transcription of RNA yielded cDNA as the sequencing template. The data were produced by immunoSEQ multiplex PCR, yet TCRdb's version contains in-frame clones alone and is incomplete. The sample carries about 220,000 clones, 50% to 70% recorded once. Germline CDR1 and CDR2: GTSNPN and SVGIG (reference sequence). After removal of 3 bases from V and 0 bases from J, the junction contained 3 bases not matched to a gene. There are 15 residues in the CDR3. Treatment here: oral pan-JAK inhibitor, 5-10 mg twice daily. Specimens obtained from alopecia areata patients comprised lesional scalp punch biopsies and peripheral blood.

Sequencing used CD4+ T cells sorted from blood, obtained at week 4, from a patient treated with tofacitinib. The sequence was obtained from a human donor with alopecia areata. The rearrangement uses TRBV30 and TRBJ2-1, with 9 nucleotides matching TRBD1. The CDR3 DNA is TGTGCCTGGAGCTTGGGACAGGGCTCCTACAATGAGCAGTTCTTC. It codes for CAWSLGQGSYNEQFF.